Listed below are T cell receptor beta chains from one sample, sequenced in a study of cytomegalovirus exposure and HLA in healthy donors. Sequenced by immunoSEQ multiplex PCR; TCRdb stores in-frame clones only, minus some. The sample has approximately 50,000 clones, 88% seen once. Input material: PBMCs. All receptors come from a woman aged 25 to 39 in good health and CMV-seronegative. Both conserved end residues are part of each CDR3. A D gene is named only where the DNA matches it firmly. Clone sizes are given selectively: once, few, many, or a class where the clone is expanded.

>TRBJ2-2|-|-|TRBV6-1
CASSTRVRDTGELFF
TGTGCCAGCAGTACCCGGGTGCGGGACACCGGGGAGCTGTTTTTT
>TRBJ2-5|-|-|TRBV9
CASSVGGLQETQYF
TGTGCCAGCAGCGTAGGGGGACTCCAAGAGACCCAGTACTTC
>TRBJ2-2|-|-|TRBV15
CATSREEGGLDTGELFF
TGTGCCACCAGCAGAGAAGAAGGCGGGTTGGACACCGGGGAGCTGTTTTTT
>TRBJ2-5|-|TRBD1|TRBV5-1
CASRDRIEETQYF
TGCGCCAGCAGGGACAGGATCGAAGAGACCCAGTACTTC
>TRBJ1-5|-|-|TRBV29-1
CSVEDPGQPQHF
TGCAGCGTTGAAGATCCAGGTCAGCCCCAGCATTTT
>TRBJ1-4|-|-|TRBV4-3
CASSPGRGMTNEKLFF
TGCGCCAGCAGCCCAGGGAGGGGGATGACTAATGAAAAACTGTTTTTT
>TRBJ1-1|-|-|TRBV5-1
CASSLVGQAGAEAFF
TGCGCCAGCAGCTTGGTAGGGCAGGCGGGGGCTGAAGCTTTCTTT
>TRBJ2-5|-|-|TRBV7-8
CASSLGDLGGTQYF
TGTGCCAGCAGCTTAGGGGACCTAGGGGGGACCCAGTACTTC
>TRBJ2-1|once|-|TRBV14
CASSQLQGGSYNEQFF
TGTGCCAGCAGCCAACTTCAGGGAGGTTCCTACAATGAGCAGTTCTTC
>TRBJ1-1|once|TRBD1|TRBV2
CASRRGQGLGTEAFF
TGTGCCAGCCGACGGGGACAGGGATTGGGCACTGAAGCTTTCTTT
>TRBJ2-1|-|TRBD1|TRBV9
CASSAQGANYNEQFF
TGTGCCAGCAGCGCACAGGGGGCGAACTACAATGAGCAGTTCTTC
>TRBJ2-4|few|TRBD1|TRBV7-2
CASSLDSEGTARNIQYF
TGTGCCAGCAGCTTAGATTCAGAAGGGACAGCAAGAAACATTCAGTACTTC
>TRBJ2-7|-|TRBD1|TRBV18
CASSPPDRVDEQYF
TGTGCCAGCTCACCACCCGACAGGGTGGACGAGCAGTACTTC
>TRBJ2-1|-|TRBD2|TRBV28
CASSLSAGLAGRLGEQFF
TGTGCCAGCAGTTTATCTGCAGGACTAGCGGGACGTCTTGGTGAGCAGTTCTTC
>TRBJ2-5|-|TRBD1|TRBV2
CASRRGTGEETQYF
TGTGCCAGCAGGAGGGGGACAGGGGAAGAGACCCAGTACTTC
>TRBJ1-5|-|-|TRBV6-6
CASGGGLGNQPQHF
TGTGCCAGCGGGGGGGGATTAGGCAATCAGCCCCAGCATTTT
>TRBJ1-1|-|-|TRBV5-4
CASSLAGGSYTEAFF
TGTGCCAGCAGCCTAGCGGGGGGGAGCTACACTGAAGCTTTCTTT
>TRBJ1-2|-|-|TRBV6-5
CASSYSMAGEYGYTF
TGTGCCAGCAGTTACTCGATGGCGGGGGAATATGGCTACACCTTC
>TRBJ1-1|-|-|TRBV4-3
CASSQETNTEAFF
TGCGCCAGCAGCCAAGAGACTAACACTGAAGCTTTCTTT
>TRBJ1-4|-|-|TRBV4-1
CASSQDYSAGSMKLFF
TGCGCCAGCAGCCAAGATTACTCGGCAGGGTCTATGAAACTGTTTTTT
>TRBJ1-5|-|TRBD1|TRBV2
CASSEATGQPQHF
TGTGCCAGCAGTGAAGCGACAGGGCAGCCCCAGCATTTT
>TRBJ2-1|-|TRBD2|TRBV2
CASRGLAGGGAHYNEQFF
TGTGCCAGCAGGGGACTAGCGGGAGGAGGGGCCCACTACAATGAGCAGTTCTTC
>TRBJ1-5|-|-|TRBV2
CASQGSSNQPQHF
TGTGCCAGCCAGGGGAGTAGCAATCAGCCCCAGCATTTT
>TRBJ2-7|medium-sized|TRBD1|TRBV7-9
CASSQGTGGGEQYF
TGTGCCAGCAGCCAAGGGACAGGGGGCGGCGAGCAGTACTTC
>TRBJ2-3|-|-|TRBV5-1
CASSLGQSLDTQYF
TGCGCCAGCAGCTTAGGACAGAGCTTAGATACGCAGTATTTT
>TRBJ2-3|-|-|TRBV28
CASSYRDGATDTQYF
TGTGCCAGCAGCTACAGGGACGGAGCCACAGATACGCAGTATTTT
>TRBJ2-7|-|TRBD1|TRBV9
CASSAQWGQIYEQYF
TGTGCCAGCAGCGCCCAATGGGGACAGATCTACGAGCAGTACTTC
>TRBJ1-5|-|-|TRBV5-5
CASSLVTASNQPQHF
TGTGCCAGCAGCTTGGTAACAGCCAGCAATCAGCCCCAGCATTTT
>TRBJ2-5|-|TRBD2|TRBV10-1
CASSEGLSGSQETQYF
TGCGCCAGCAGTGAGGGACTTAGCGGGAGTCAAGAGACCCAGTACTTC
>TRBJ2-5|once|TRBD2|TRBV7-2
CASSLDLAGGRRETQYF
TGTGCCAGCAGCTTAGATCTAGCGGGAGGGAGGAGGGAGACCCAGTACTTC
>TRBJ2-7|-|TRBD1|TRBV2
CASRGQGAYEQYF
TGTGCCAGCAGAGGACAGGGGGCTTACGAGCAGTACTTC
>TRBJ2-7|-|TRBD2|TRBV27
CASSKGLAGAYEQYF
TGTGCCAGCAGTAAGGGACTAGCGGGAGCCTACGAGCAGTACTTC
>TRBJ2-6|-|TRBD1|TRBV4-2
CASSQGTGIAGANVLTF
TGTGCCAGCAGCCAAGGGACAGGGATTGCTGGGGCCAACGTCCTGACTTTC
>TRBJ1-1|-|TRBD1|TRBV5-6
CASSSARTGEMNTEAFF
TGTGCCAGCAGCTCCGCTAGGACAGGAGAAATGAACACTGAAGCTTTCTTT
>TRBJ1-1|-|-|TRBV6-1
CASSELSSTEAFF
TGTGCCAGCAGTGAACTTTCGAGCACTGAAGCTTTCTTT
>TRBJ1-1|once|-|TRBV5-5
CASGREKGRGATEAFF
TGTGCCAGCGGAAGAGAGAAGGGGAGGGGGGCCACTGAAGCTTTCTTT
>TRBJ2-1|-|-|TRBV7-7
CASSLGTSSGGEQFF
TGTGCTAGCAGCTTAGGGACATCCTCCGGGGGTGAGCAGTTCTTC
>TRBJ2-5|-|TRBD1|TRBV7-8
CASSPGQGAQETQYF
TGTGCCAGCAGCCCGGGACAGGGGGCCCAAGAGACCCAGTACTTC
>TRBJ2-7|-|TRBD2|TRBV5-1
CASSPGGSGSYEQYF
TGCGCCAGCAGCCCTGGGGGGAGCGGGAGTTACGAGCAGTACTTC
>TRBJ1-1|-|-|TRBV28
CASSSILKQAEAFF
TGTGCCAGCAGTTCGATCCTTAAGCAGGCTGAAGCTTTCTTT
>TRBJ2-4|-|TRBD2|TRBV2
CASQRSTSGGPLVAKNIQYF
TGTGCCAGCCAGAGAAGTACTAGCGGGGGGCCGTTGGTAGCCAAAAACATTCAGTACTTC
>TRBJ1-2|-|-|TRBV9
CASSVEGKQTANYGYTF
TGTGCCAGCAGCGTAGAAGGCAAGCAGACAGCTAACTATGGCTACACCTTC
>TRBJ1-1|-|TRBD1|TRBV7-2
CASSKRQGYTEAFF
TGTGCCAGCAGCAAGCGACAGGGGTACACTGAAGCTTTCTTT
>TRBJ2-3|-|TRBD2|TRBV9
CASSVALSGAGGDTQYF
TGTGCCAGCAGCGTAGCCCTTTCAGGAGCGGGAGGAGATACGCAGTATTTT
>TRBJ2-7|-|TRBD1|TRBV2
CASTKEADRRSYEQYF
TGTGCCAGCACCAAAGAGGCGGACAGGCGATCCTACGAGCAGTACTTC
>TRBJ1-5|once|-|TRBV6-5
CASSYTWGGSNQPQHF
TGTGCCAGCAGTTACACTTGGGGGGGGAGCAATCAGCCCCAGCATTTT
>TRBJ2-1|-|-|TRBV6-6
CASSPKTGSDEQFF
TGTGCCAGCAGTCCAAAGACAGGCTCGGATGAGCAGTTCTTC
>TRBJ2-4|once|-|TRBV9
CASSVDNGSPVF
TGTGCCAGCAGCGTAGATAACGGGAGCCCAGTGTTC